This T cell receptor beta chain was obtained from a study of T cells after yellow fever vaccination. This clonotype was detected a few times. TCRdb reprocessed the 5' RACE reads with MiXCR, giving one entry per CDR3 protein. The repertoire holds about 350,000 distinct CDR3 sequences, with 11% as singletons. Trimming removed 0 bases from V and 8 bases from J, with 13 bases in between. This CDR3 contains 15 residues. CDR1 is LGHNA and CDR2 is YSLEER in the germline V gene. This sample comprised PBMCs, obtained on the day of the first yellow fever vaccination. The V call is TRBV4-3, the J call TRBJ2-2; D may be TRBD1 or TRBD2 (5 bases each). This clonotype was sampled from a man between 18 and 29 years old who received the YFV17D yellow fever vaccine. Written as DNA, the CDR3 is TGCGCCAGCAGCCAAGAGGGTGGGACGGCGGGGGAGCTGTTTTTT. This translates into CASSQEGGTAGELFF.